The 17 T cell receptor beta chains presented below share a single source sample, sequenced in a study of response to subunit inactivated influenza vaccine. A single record per CDR3 protein comes from TCRdb applying MiXCR to the RT-PCR reads. The data hold hundreds of thousands of distinct CDR3 sequences, with approximately 13% observed a single time. The sample was PBMCs from blood, taken about 14 days before vaccination. These receptors all come from a man in his fifties who received an inactivated influenza vaccine.

The genes are TRBV2 and TRBJ2-3; D might be TRBD2 (5 bases). V lost 6 bases to trimming and J lost 2 bases, with 21 bases between them. CDR1 is SNHLY, CDR2 FYNNEI, per germline. The CDR3 runs to 17 residues. CDR3 amino acids: CASSPGTRGTYTDTQYF. The CDR3 DNA is TGTGCCAGCAGCCCCGGAACCCGGGGAACCTACACAGATACGCAGTATTTT.

This clonotype was observed at least ten times. The chain employs TRBV10-3 and TRBJ1-2, with D maybe TRBD1 (5 bases). The CDR3 spans 12 residues. Germline V gives CDR1 ENHRY, CDR2 SYGVKD. The V end was cut by 2 bases, the J end by 4 bases, with 5 bases between. In DNA form, the CDR3 reads TGTGCCATCAGTGAGGGGGGCTATGGCTACACCTTC. Residues: CAISEGGYGYTF.

In this sample, this clonotype turned up a few times. This chain links TRBV5-1 with TRBJ1-1; 7 bases map to TRBD1. The V gene's germline CDR1 is SGHRS and CDR2 YFSETQ. The J segment lost 3 bases and the V segment lost 3 bases, leaving 17 bases of the junction unmatched. This CDR3 spans 18 amino acids. The CDR3 bases are TGCGCCAGCAGCTGGGGGACAGCCAGTCTGGCCGTAGACACTGAAGCTTTCTTT. Translating gives CASSWGTASLAVDTEAFF.

The chain couples TRBV4-2 to TRBJ2-3, with 9 positions matching TRBD2. The CDR3 extends over 15 amino acids. Germline CDR1 and CDR2: LGHNA and YNFKEQ. Unmatched junction bases numbered 6, after V lost 3 bases and J lost 5 bases. CDR3 coding DNA: TGTGCCAGCAGCCAGGCACTAGCGGGTAGAGATACGCAGTATTTT. It yields the protein CASSQALAGRDTQYF.

This clonotype was seen a few times. The chain uses TRBV4-3 and TRBJ2-7; 10 nucleotides align to TRBD1. The CDR3 contains 15 residues. After removal of 3 bases from V and 7 bases from J, the junction contained 9 bases not matched to a gene. Germline CDR1 LGHNA, CDR2 YSLEER. DNA for the CDR3: TGCGCCAGCAGCCATGACGGGACAGGGGCTAATGAGCAGTACTTC. Translating gives CASSHDGTGANEQYF.

The sample holds a few counts of this clonotype. The rearrangement uses TRBV20-1 and TRBJ2-5, with unresolved D. The CDR3 loop spans 13 amino acids. The germline V gene has CDR1 DFQATT and CDR2 SNEGSKA (reference sequence). V was clipped by 1 base and J by 5 bases, with 11 bases between them. CDR3 in amino acids: CSARVPATETQYF. Here the CDR3 DNA reads TGCAGTGCTAGAGTCCCAGCTACGGAGACCCAGTACTTC.

J is TRBJ2-1 and V is TRBV4-2; D unresolved. Trimming pared 4 bases from V and 7 bases from J, leaving 17 bases between. The germline V gene encodes CDR1 LGHNA and CDR2 YNFKEQ. The CDR3 extends over 15 amino acids. Here the CDR3 DNA reads TGTGCCAGCAGCCCCCGGACCTGGAGCTGGAATGAGCAGTTCTTC. Translating gives CASSPRTWSWNEQFF.

This clonotype was observed a few times. The chain carries TRBV7-2 and TRBJ2-7, with D uncertain. The V end lost 5 bases, the J end lost 2 bases, and 13 bases lay between the germline ends. CDR3 length: 14 amino acids. Germline CDR1 reads SGHTA; CDR2 reads FQGNSA. The CDR3 coding sequence is TGTGCCAGCAGCCCTAGTCCAGGAGCCTACGAGCAGTACTTC. Residues: CASSPSPGAYEQYF.

The chain uses TRBV20-1 and TRBJ2-3; D unclear. Trimming took 6 bases from V and 3 from J, leaving 13 bases between them. This CDR3 is built from 13 residues. From germline, CDR1 is DFQATT and CDR2 SNEGSKA (reference sequence). The CDR3 region is CSAGRARTDTQYF. DNA of the CDR3: TGCAGTGCCGGCCGGGCCCGGACAGATACGCAGTATTTT.

The chain links TRBV7-9 to TRBJ2-2, with 8 bases fitting TRBD2. The germline gives CDR1 SEHNR, CDR2 FQNEAQ (reference sequence). This CDR3 contains 16 residues. V gave up 5 bases and J gave up 2 bases; unmatched junction bases: 7. CDR3 coding DNA: TGTGCCAGCAGCCCGAGAGCGGGAGAAAACACCGGGGAGCTGTTTTTT. Translation: CASSPRAGENTGELFF.

This clonotype has more than one count but fewer than ten. The chain recombines TRBV5-1 with TRBJ2-7; 13 nucleotides line up with TRBD2. V lost 2 bases to trimming and J lost 1 base; unmatched junction nucleotides: 9. The V gene's germline CDR1 is SGHRS and CDR2 YFSETQ. CDR3 length: 18 residues. The CDR3 is CASSLTSGRDSHSYEQYF. Written as DNA, the CDR3 is TGCGCCAGCAGCTTAACTAGCGGGAGGGATTCCCATTCCTACGAGCAGTACTTC.

About this clonotype: At one boundary the junction diverges from the germline segment, which might be a read error. The chain recombines TRBV7-2 with TRBJ2-2; the match to TRBD1 covers 7 bases. Germline CDR1 reads SGHTA; CDR2 reads FQGNSA. The length of the CDR3 is 14 residues. CDR3 nucleotide sequence: TGTGCCAGCACCCGGGCCTTCTCAACAGGGGAGCTGGTTTTT. It is translated as CASTRAFSTGELVF.

J is TRBJ2-1 and V is TRBV20-1, with D perhaps TRBD2 (6 bases). V lost 6 bases and J 3 bases, leaving 18 bases between the germline ends. The CDR3 is 15 residues long. Germline CDR1 is DFQATT and CDR2 is SNEGSKA (reference sequence). The CDR3, as DNA: TGCAGTGCCAGTTCATGGGGACTGAGCTACAATGAGCAGTTCTTC. It codes for CSASSWGLSYNEQFF.

This clonotype has a handful of counts. The V gene is TRBV7-2, the J gene TRBJ2-7, with D unclear. Trimming took off 1 base at V and 0 bases at J, with 7 bases between the two ends. The CDR3 is made up of 14 amino acids. Germline CDR1 SGHTA, CDR2 FQGNSA. This CDR3 reads CASSLEQSSYEQYF. CDR3 nucleotide sequence: TGTGCCAGCAGCTTAGAACAGAGCTCCTACGAGCAGTACTTC.

The chain carries TRBV24-1 and TRBJ2-7; tentatively, D is TRBD2 (6 bases). V dropped 7 bases and J dropped 7 bases, with 13 bases sitting between them. CDR3 length equals 12 residues. The germline CDR1 and CDR2 sequences are KGHDR and SFDVKD. CDR3 residues: CATSGTPGEQYF. DNA for the CDR3: TGTGCCACCAGCGGGACTCCGGGGGAGCAGTACTTC.

This clonotype was counted a few times. The gene calls are TRBV29-1 and TRBJ2-7; 7 bases are shared with TRBD2. Germline CDR1 is SQVTM and CDR2 is ANQGSEA. J lost 9 bases, V lost 1 base, and 9 bases had no gene match. The CDR3 is made up of 13 amino acids. The DNA of the CDR3 is TGCAGCGTTGAAGGAAGCGCGGGGGTCGGGCAGTACTTC. Translating gives CSVEGSAGVGQYF.

The chain employs TRBV12-3 or TRBV12-4 and TRBJ2-7, with D unresolved. V dropped 0 bases and J dropped 3 bases, with 9 bases sitting between them. The CDR3 extends over 14 amino acids. The CDR3 loop is CASSLANSLYEQYF. CDR3 DNA: TGTGCCAGCAGTTTAGCGAACAGCCTCTACGAGCAGTACTTC.